The 32 T cell receptor beta chains reported below all come from one sample, sequenced in a study of blood T cell repertoires in COVID-19. The assay was immunoSEQ multiplex PCR, and TCRdb's table has in-frame clones only and misses some. Among about 270,000 clones listed, just under 90% were seen once. Sequenced: PBMCs or T cells enriched from blood (not recorded which). All receptors derive from a woman aged 25 to 39 with acute COVID-19.

The rearrangement joins TRBV4-1 to TRBJ1-1; 8 bases are shared with TRBD1. The CDR3 totals 16 residues. The V and J ends lost 4 bases and 3 bases, in that order; junction bases with no gene match: 10. Germline values: CDR1 MGHRA, CDR2 YSYEKL. CDR3 nucleotide sequence: TGCGCCAGCAGCCCACTTTGGACAGGGACATACACTGAAGCTTTCTTT. Translated, it gives CASSPLWTGTYTEAFF.

The rearrangement uses TRBV7-2 and TRBJ2-7, with 7 bases that match TRBD1. The CDR3 loop spans 14 amino acids. The V segment lost 1 base and the J segment 6 bases; nucleotides outside the gene matches: 6. Germline V CDR1 and CDR2: SGHTA, FQGNSA. CDR3 DNA: TGTGCCAGCAGCTTAGGACAGGGCCTTCGCGAGCAGTACTTC. It specifies CASSLGQGLREQYF.

A single count supports this clone. The V and J genes are TRBV27 and TRBJ2-7; 10 bases line up with TRBD2. Losses at the gene ends were 8 bases for V and 3 bases for J; bases not matched to a gene: 10. Germline-derived CDR1 and CDR2 are MNHEY and SMNVEV (reference sequence). The CDR3 is made up of 15 amino acids. CDR3 region: CASSRTSGIIYEQYF. The CDR3 DNA sequence: TGTGCCAGCTCCCGGACTAGCGGAATAATCTACGAGCAGTACTTC.

In this sample, this clone turned up once. V gene TRBV29-1 combines with J gene TRBJ1-1; 7 positions agree with TRBD1. CDR1 and CDR2 (germline): SQVTM, ANQGSEA. The CDR3 sequence is 14 residues long. V lost 2 bases and J lost 1; bases outside the gene matches: 4. The CDR3 protein is CSVERGTANTEAFF. The CDR3 coding sequence is TGCAGCGTTGAACGAGGGACAGCGAACACTGAAGCTTTCTTT.

The V and J genes are TRBV2 and TRBJ2-1; 12 bases are a match to TRBD2. This CDR3 contains 19 residues. Germline lookup yields CDR1 SNHLY and CDR2 FYNNEI. V dropped 5 bases and J dropped 0; count of bases not matched to a gene: 11. CDR3 region: CASSLGGLAGTSSYNEQFF. DNA for the CDR3: TGTGCCAGCAGTCTAGGGGGACTAGCGGGCACGAGCTCCTACAATGAGCAGTTCTTC.

This clone turned up a few times. The CDR3 spells CASFPQGWTGELFF. Here the CDR3 DNA reads TGTGCCAGCTTCCCCCAGGGTTGGACCGGGGAGCTGTTTTTT. The chain has TRBV27 and TRBJ2-2; D perhaps matches TRBD1 (5 bases). This CDR3 region has 14 residues. CDR1 and CDR2 (germline): MNHEY, SMNVEV (reference sequence). Trimming left V 8 bases short and J 5 bases short, with 15 bases between.

The chain uses TRBV28 and TRBJ1-1; D gene uncertain. The CDR3 spans 15 residues. V lost 5 bases and J lost 1, with 14 bases in between. CDR1 is MDHEN and CDR2 is SYDVKM in the germline V gene. The CDR3 DNA follows: TGTGCCAGCAGTATTGCCTCACAACGGAACACTGAAGCTTTCTTT. Translating gives CASSIASQRNTEAFF. Filled out from reference TRBV28 and TRBJ1-1, the complete variable domain reads DVKVTQSSRYLVKRTGEKVFLECVQDMDHENMFWYRQDPGLGLRLIYFSYDVKMKEKGDIPEGYSVSREKKERFSLILESASTNQTSMYLCASSIASQRNTEAFFGQGTRLTVV.

V usage is TRBV24-1 and J usage is TRBJ2-2; TRBD2 might be the D (6 bases). The CDR3 runs to 15 residues. The V gene's germline CDR1 is KGHDR and CDR2 SFDVKD. Trimming removed 4 bases at V and 2 bases at J, with 10 bases between. CDR3 in amino acids: CATSEPGLNTGELFF. The DNA of the CDR3 is TGTGCCACCAGTGAACCTGGACTAAACACCGGGGAGCTGTTTTTT.

This clone has only one observation. The same CDR3 is also encoded by other DNA sequences in this sample. V and J are TRBV5-1 and TRBJ1-3; 10 positions agree with TRBD1. The CDR3 runs to 16 residues. V trimming: 0 bases; J trimming: 2 bases; junction bases outside the gene matches: 2. CDR1 is SGHRS and CDR2 is YFSETQ in the germline V gene. CDR3 region: CASSLGQGATGNTIYF. Written as DNA, the CDR3 is TGCGCCAGCAGCTTGGGACAGGGGGCCACTGGAAACACCATATATTTT. Full variable domain (missing parts from reference TRBV5-1 and TRBJ1-3): KAGVTQTPRYLIKTRGQQVTLSCSPISGHRSVSWYQQTPGQGLQFLFEYFSETQRNKGNFPGRFSGRQFSNSRSEMNVSTLELGDSALYLCASSLGQGATGNTIYFGEGSWLTVV.

The V and J genes are TRBV5-1 and TRBJ2-2; TRBD1 matches at 8 bases. The CDR3 totals 15 residues. Germline loops: CDR1 SGHRS, CDR2 YFSETQ. With 4 bases clipped from V and 1 base from J, the junction kept 3 bases outside the gene matches. The CDR3 spells CASSTTGENTGELFF. Here the CDR3 DNA reads TGCGCCAGCAGCACGACAGGGGAGAACACCGGGGAGCTGTTTTTT.

The chain is built from TRBV2 and TRBJ1-5; possible D gene TRBD1, 6 bases. Trimming took 2 bases from V and 0 from J, leaving 20 bases between them. Looked up from germline, CDR1 is SNHLY and CDR2 is FYNNEI. This CDR3 has 19 amino acids. The CDR3 nucleotides read TGTGCCAGCAGTGAAAGGCGGACAGATGGGATTAATAGCAATCAGCCCCAGCATTTT. Protein sequence: CASSERRTDGINSNQPQHF.

The rearrangement links TRBV29-1 to TRBJ1-2, with D perhaps matching TRBD1 (5 bases). Per the germline V gene, CDR1 is SQVTM and CDR2 is ANQGSEA. Trimming shortened V by 4 bases and J by 8 bases, and 11 bases separated the two germline ends. CDR3 length equals 11 residues. The CDR3 sequence: CSVGQGLGYTF. The CDR3 region has the DNA TGCAGCGTTGGCCAGGGTCTCGGCTACACCTTC. Full variable domain (rest looked up from reference TRBV29-1 and TRBJ1-2): SAVISQKPSRDICQRGTSLTIQCQVDSQVTMMFWYRQQPGQSLTLIATANQGSEATYESGFVIDKFPISRPNLTFSTLTVSNMSPEDSSIYLCSVGQGLGYTFGSGTRLTVV.

V gene TRBV24-1 combines with J gene TRBJ2-4, with D possibly matching TRBD1 (6 bases). Germline V CDR1 and CDR2: KGHDR, SFDVKD. The CDR3 runs to 17 residues. V lost 3 bases and J 3 bases, leaving 17 bases between the germline ends. The CDR3 bases are TGTGCCACCAGTGATAAAACAGGGATGGTTAGCAAAAACATTCAGTACTTC. It specifies CATSDKTGMVSKNIQYF.

The gene calls are TRBV7-6 and TRBJ2-1; 9 nucleotides line up with TRBD2. The CDR3 has 17 amino acids. V gave up 5 bases and J gave up 6 bases; unmatched junction bases: 14. CDR1 SGHVS and CDR2 FNYEAQ come from the germline V gene. The CDR3 spells CASSRAGRAGGGNEQFF. CDR3 in DNA: TGTGCCAGCAGCCGGGCAGGGCGAGCGGGAGGTGGCAATGAGCAGTTCTTC.

The CDR3 region has the DNA TGTGCCAGCAGCCCAAACCAACCAGGTAGCGGGAACGAGCAGTACTTC. Translating gives CASSPNQPGSGNEQYF. This chain joins TRBV14 and TRBJ2-7, with 8 bases that match TRBD2. Germline assignment: CDR1 SGHDN and CDR2 FVKESK. V was clipped by 4 bases and J by 5 bases; unmatched bases: 13. CDR3 length equals 16 residues.

The chain combines TRBV7-2 with TRBJ2-7; 10 bases agree with TRBD2. Trimming cost V 7 bases and J 8 bases; bases outside gene matches: 8. This CDR3 contains 13 residues. Germline lookup yields CDR1 SGHTA and CDR2 FQGNSA. The CDR3 loop is CASTQLAGEKQYF. In DNA, the CDR3 is TGTGCCAGCACCCAGCTAGCGGGAGAAAAGCAGTACTTC.

The chain combines TRBV7-8 with TRBJ2-3; 9 nucleotides agree with TRBD1. The germline V gene has CDR1 SGHVS and CDR2 FQNEAQ. This CDR3 has 15 residues. After removal of 7 bases from V and 6 bases from J, the junction contained 11 bases not matched to a gene. The CDR3 DNA is TGTGCCAGCAAATACCGGGACAGGGTTAATGATACGCAGTATTTT. It is translated as CASKYRDRVNDTQYF.

This clone was counted a single time. The DNA for the CDR3 is TGTGCCAGCAGCTTAGCGCCCGGAGAGGGTGAAAAACTGTTTTTT. Amino acid sequence: CASSLAPGEGEKLFF. The chain links TRBV7-8 to TRBJ1-4, with no clear D. The germline V gene encodes CDR1 SGHVS and CDR2 FQNEAQ. The CDR3 contains 15 residues. V lost 0 bases to trimming and J lost 7 bases, with 12 bases between them.

The rearrangement joins TRBV28 to TRBJ2-4; 8 nucleotides align to TRBD1. The germline CDR1 and CDR2 sequences are MDHEN and SYDVKM. The CDR3 runs 16 residues. Trimming cost V 5 bases and J 1 base; bases outside gene matches: 7. Written as DNA, the CDR3 is TGTGCCAGCAGTCCCCGGACAGGGCTGGCCAAAAACATTCAGTACTTC. Translated, it gives CASSPRTGLAKNIQYF.

V and J are TRBV19 and TRBJ2-7, with TRBD1 matching over 7 bases. The CDR3 is 15 residues long. Germline V gene data show CDR1 as LNHDA and CDR2 as SQIVND (reference sequence). With V trimmed by 4 bases and J by 2 bases, 8 bases remained unmatched. The CDR3 loop is CASSTRDRDPYEQYF. The CDR3 bases are TGTGCCAGTAGTACCCGGGACAGAGACCCCTACGAGCAGTACTTC.

The chain is built from TRBV27 and TRBJ1-5; D unresolved. Looked up from germline, CDR1 is MNHEY and CDR2 is SMNVEV (reference sequence). This CDR3 has 13 amino acids. Trimming took 4 bases from V and 7 from J, leaving 11 bases between them. The CDR3 DNA follows: TGTGCCAGCAGTTCCACCCGGTTCCAGCCCCAGCATTTT. This sequence encodes CASSSTRFQPQHF.

The rearrangement uses TRBV25-1 and TRBJ2-1; 12 bases fit TRBD1. V shed 3 bases and J 8 bases; nucleotides not matched to a gene: 8. Germline CDR1 reads MGHDK; CDR2 reads SYGVNS. The CDR3 is 16 amino acids. For the CDR3, the DNA is TGTGCCAGCAGTGACCCCGGGACAGGGGGCGTGGATGAGCAGTTCTTC. Its translation is CASSDPGTGGVDEQFF.

J is TRBJ1-3 and V is TRBV28; 9 bases align to TRBD1. The V segment lost 8 bases and the J segment 4 bases; nucleotides outside the gene matches: 12. The CDR3 loop spans 16 amino acids. Looked up from germline, CDR1 is MDHEN and CDR2 is SYDVKM. The DNA of the CDR3 is TGTGCCAGCGGGGTCCCCGGACAGGGGTTCGGAAACACCATATATTTT. It encodes CASGVPGQGFGNTIYF.

J is TRBJ1-5 and V is TRBV6-2 or TRBV6-3; 8 bases line up with TRBD1. CDR3 size: 17 residues. V was pared by 0 bases and J by 2 bases, with 6 bases of the junction left unmatched. Germline loops: CDR1 MNHEY, CDR2 SVGEGT. CDR3 nucleotides: TGTGCCAGCAGTTACTCGATAGGACAGGGCGGCAATCAGCCCCAGCATTTT. This gives the protein CASSYSIGQGGNQPQHF.

This CDR3 reads CASSLGQGALSFF. The CDR3 coding sequence is TGTGCCAGCAGCTTGGGGCAGGGGGCCCTGTCGTTCTTC. The chain uses TRBV5-4 and TRBJ2-1, with 8 bases that match TRBD1. Per the germline V gene, CDR1 is SGHNT and CDR2 is YYREEE (reference sequence). The CDR3 length is 13 residues. V dropped 0 bases and J dropped 15; count of bases not matched to a gene: 8.

The V call is TRBV6-2 or TRBV6-3, the J call TRBJ2-1; 7 bases line up with TRBD1. V lost 3 bases, J lost 5 bases, and 7 bases stayed unmatched. Germline lookup yields CDR1 MNHEY and CDR2 SVGEGT. The CDR3 covers 15 residues. The CDR3 here is CASSYLAGGNNEQFF. CDR3 DNA sequence: TGTGCCAGCAGTTATTTGGCAGGGGGTAACAATGAGCAGTTCTTC.

This clone was observed a single time. CDR3 in DNA: TGTGCCAGCTCACCACTAACGAGCTCTGGGGCCAACGTCCTGACTTTC. Translating gives CASSPLTSSGANVLTF. The chain links TRBV18 to TRBJ2-6; unclear D gene. The germline V and J ends were trimmed by 1 base and 0 bases, with 7 bases remaining between them. Germline V CDR1 and CDR2: KGHSH, LQKENI. This CDR3 has 16 amino acids.

The gene calls are TRBV4-1 and TRBJ2-1, with a possible D match to TRBD2 (5 bases). CDR3 length equals 17 residues. Germline V gene sequence: CDR1 MGHRA, CDR2 YSYEKL. V gave up 1 base and J gave up 8 bases, with 21 bases separating them. The chain's CDR3 is CASSQGVVPVAYDEQFF. In DNA, the CDR3 is TGCGCCAGCAGCCAAGGAGTGGTACCCGTAGCGTACGATGAGCAGTTCTTC.

The chain has TRBV19 and TRBJ2-7, with TRBD2 matching 12 bases. J gave up 3 bases and V 6 bases, and 3 bases lay outside the gene matches. This CDR3 has 14 amino acids. Looked up from germline, CDR1 is LNHDA and CDR2 is SQIVND (reference sequence). The CDR3 loop reads CASRRTSGDYEQYF. The DNA for the CDR3 is TGTGCCAGTAGACGGACTAGCGGGGACTACGAGCAGTACTTC.

This rearrangement joins TRBV6-4 to TRBJ2-1, with 8 positions matching TRBD2. The CDR3 length is 15 residues. The V gene end was trimmed by 3 bases and the J gene end by 5 bases; junction bases not matched to a gene: 6. CDR1 MRHNA and CDR2 SNTAGT come from the germline V gene. The CDR3 DNA follows: TGTGCCAGCAGTGAGTTCGGGACTAGGAACAATGAGCAGTTCTTC. It translates to CASSEFGTRNNEQFF.

This sequence joins TRBV3-1 (or the pseudogene TRBV3-2) and TRBJ2-3; 10 nucleotides align to TRBD1. Per germline, CDR1 LGHDT and CDR2 YNNKEL (reference sequence). The CDR3 covers 14 residues. The J segment lost 2 bases and the V segment lost 9 bases, leaving 5 bases of the junction unmatched. Written as DNA, the CDR3 is TGTGCCAGTGGGACAGGGGCCCACACAGATACGCAGTATTTT. It is translated as CASGTGAHTDTQYF.

V is TRBV28 and J is TRBJ2-2, with TRBD2 matching 8 bases. CDR1 and CDR2 from the germline V gene are MDHEN and SYDVKM. The CDR3 length is 13 residues. J gave up 4 bases and V 7 bases, and 2 bases lay outside the gene matches. This CDR3 reads CASMLAGTGELFF. The CDR3 DNA sequence: TGTGCCAGCATGCTAGCGGGCACCGGGGAGCTGTTTTTT.